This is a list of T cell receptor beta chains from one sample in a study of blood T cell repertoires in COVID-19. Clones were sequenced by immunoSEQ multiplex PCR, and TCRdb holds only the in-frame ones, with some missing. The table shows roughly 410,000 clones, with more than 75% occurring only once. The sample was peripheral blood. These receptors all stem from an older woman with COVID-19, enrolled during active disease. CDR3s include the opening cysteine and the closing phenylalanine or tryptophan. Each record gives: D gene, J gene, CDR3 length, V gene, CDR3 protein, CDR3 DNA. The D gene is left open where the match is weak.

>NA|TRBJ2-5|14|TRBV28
CASSLPRMRETQYF
TGTGCCAGCAGTTTACCCCGCATGCGGGAGACCCAGTACTTC
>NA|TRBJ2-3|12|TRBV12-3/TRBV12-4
CASSAGTDTQYF
TGTGCCAGCAGTGCGGGCACAGATACGCAGTATTTT
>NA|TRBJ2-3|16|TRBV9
CASSVRGGDYTDTQYF
TGTGCCAGCAGCGTGAGAGGGGGGGACTACACAGATACGCAGTATTTT
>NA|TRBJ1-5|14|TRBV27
CASSFRYSNQPQHF
TGTGCCAGCAGTTTCCGTTATAGCAATCAGCCCCAGCATTTT
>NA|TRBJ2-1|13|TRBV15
CATSTGLNNEQFF
TGTGCCACCAGCACGGGGTTAAACAATGAGCAGTTCTTC
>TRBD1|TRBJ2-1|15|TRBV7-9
CASSRGQGALNEQFF
TGTGCCAGCAGCCGGGGACAGGGGGCACTCAATGAGCAGTTCTTC
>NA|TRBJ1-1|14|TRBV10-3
CAISDRGLSTEAFF
TGTGCCATCAGTGATCGGGGTTTGAGCACTGAAGCTTTCTTT
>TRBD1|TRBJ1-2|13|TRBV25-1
CASSTDRAHGYTF
TGTGCCAGCAGTACTGACAGGGCTCATGGCTACACCTTC
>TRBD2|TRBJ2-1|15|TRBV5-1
CASSPSGGRYDEQFF
TGCGCCAGCAGCCCCTCGGGGGGAAGATACGATGAGCAGTTCTTC
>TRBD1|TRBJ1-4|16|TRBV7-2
CASSPQGQVPNEKLFF
TGTGCCAGCAGCCCCCAAGGACAGGTGCCTAATGAAAAACTGTTTTTT